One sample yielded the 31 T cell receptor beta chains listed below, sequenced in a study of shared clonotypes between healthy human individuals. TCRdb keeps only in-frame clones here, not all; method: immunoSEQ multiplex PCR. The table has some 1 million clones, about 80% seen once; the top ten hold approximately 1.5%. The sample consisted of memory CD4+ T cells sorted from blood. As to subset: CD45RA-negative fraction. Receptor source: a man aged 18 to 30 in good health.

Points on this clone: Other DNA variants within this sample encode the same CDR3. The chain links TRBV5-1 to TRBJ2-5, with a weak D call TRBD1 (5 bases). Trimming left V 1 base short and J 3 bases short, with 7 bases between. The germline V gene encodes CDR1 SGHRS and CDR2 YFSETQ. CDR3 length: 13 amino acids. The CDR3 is CASSLSGKETQYF. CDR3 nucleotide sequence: TGCGCCAGCAGCTTGTCAGGGAAAGAGACCCAGTACTTC.

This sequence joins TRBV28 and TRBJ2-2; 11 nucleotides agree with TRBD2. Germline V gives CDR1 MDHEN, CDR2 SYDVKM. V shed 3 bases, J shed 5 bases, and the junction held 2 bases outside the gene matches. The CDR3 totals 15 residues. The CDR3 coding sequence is TGTGCCAGCAGTTTGACTAGCGGGGATACCGGGGAGCTGTTTTTT. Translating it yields CASSLTSGDTGELFF.

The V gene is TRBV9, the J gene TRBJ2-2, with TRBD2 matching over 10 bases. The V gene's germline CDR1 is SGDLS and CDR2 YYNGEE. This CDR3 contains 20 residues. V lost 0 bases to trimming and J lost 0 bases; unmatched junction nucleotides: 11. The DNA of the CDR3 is TGTGCCAGCAGCGTAGAGGCTAGCGGGGGCCCGTTCGCGAACACCGGGGAGCTGTTTTTT. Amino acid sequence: CASSVEASGGPFANTGELFF.

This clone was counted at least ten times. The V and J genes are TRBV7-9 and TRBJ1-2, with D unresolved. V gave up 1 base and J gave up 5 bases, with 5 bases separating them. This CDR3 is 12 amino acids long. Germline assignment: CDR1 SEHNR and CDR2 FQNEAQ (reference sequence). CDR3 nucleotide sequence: TGTGCCAGCAGCTTAGAAGAATATGGCTACACCTTC. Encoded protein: CASSLEEYGYTF. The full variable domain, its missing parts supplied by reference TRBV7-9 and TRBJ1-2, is DTGVSQNPRHKITKRGQNVTFRCDPISEHNRLYWYRQTLGQGPEFLTYFQNEAQLEKSRLLSDRFSAERPKGSFSTLEIQRTEQGDSAMYLCASSLEEYGYTFGSGTRLTVV.

The CDR3 DNA reads as TGTGCCAGCAGCGTAGCGAGCGGGACAGATACGCAGTATTTT. Translating gives CASSVASGTDTQYF. The chain is built from TRBV9 and TRBJ2-3, with D maybe TRBD2 (6 bases). The CDR3 runs 14 residues. The V end lost 0 bases, the J end lost 3 bases, and 8 bases lay between the germline ends. The V gene's germline CDR1 is SGDLS and CDR2 YYNGEE.

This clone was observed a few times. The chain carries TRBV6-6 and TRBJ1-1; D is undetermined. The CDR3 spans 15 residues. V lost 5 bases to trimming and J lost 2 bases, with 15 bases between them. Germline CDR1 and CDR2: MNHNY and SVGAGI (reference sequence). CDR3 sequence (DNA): TGTGCCAGCAGTGAGTCGACGCACACCAACACTGAAGCTTTCTTT. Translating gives CASSESTHTNTEAFF.

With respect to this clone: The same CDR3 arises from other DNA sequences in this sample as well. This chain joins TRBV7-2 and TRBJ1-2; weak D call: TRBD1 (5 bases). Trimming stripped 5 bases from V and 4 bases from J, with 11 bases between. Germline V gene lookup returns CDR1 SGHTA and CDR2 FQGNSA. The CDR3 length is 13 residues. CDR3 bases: TGTGCCAGCAGCCCCCAGGGATCCTATGGCTACACCTTC. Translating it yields CASSPQGSYGYTF.

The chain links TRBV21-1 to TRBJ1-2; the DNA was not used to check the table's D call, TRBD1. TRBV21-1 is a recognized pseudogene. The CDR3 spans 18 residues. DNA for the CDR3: TGTGCCAGCAGCTCTGATGGGGGCCTTACCTTATCTACCTATGGCTACACCTTC. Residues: CASSSDGGLTLSTYGYTF.

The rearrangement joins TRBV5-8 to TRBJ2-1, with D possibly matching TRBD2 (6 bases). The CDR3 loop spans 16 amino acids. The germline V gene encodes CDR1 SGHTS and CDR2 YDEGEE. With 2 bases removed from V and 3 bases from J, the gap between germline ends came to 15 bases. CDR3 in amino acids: CASSFSSSVLYNEQFF. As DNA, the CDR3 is TGTGCCAGCAGCTTCTCCTCTAGCGTCCTCTACAATGAGCAGTTCTTC.

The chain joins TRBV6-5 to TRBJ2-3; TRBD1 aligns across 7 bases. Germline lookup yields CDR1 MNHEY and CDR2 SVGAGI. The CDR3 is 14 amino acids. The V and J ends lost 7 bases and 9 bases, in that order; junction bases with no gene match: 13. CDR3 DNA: TGTGCCAGCAATCTTCAAGCAGGGGGAAGGACGCAGTATTTT. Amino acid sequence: CASNLQAGGRTQYF.

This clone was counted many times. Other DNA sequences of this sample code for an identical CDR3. The CDR3 region is CASSPTGNGYTF. CDR3 DNA sequence: TGTGCCAGCAGCCCCACAGGGAACGGCTACACCTTC. The genes are TRBV6-5 and TRBJ1-2, with D possibly TRBD1 on 6 matching bases. V was pared by 6 bases and J by 8 bases, with 13 bases between. The CDR3 sequence is 12 residues long. Germline V lookup: CDR1 MNHEY, CDR2 SVGAGI.

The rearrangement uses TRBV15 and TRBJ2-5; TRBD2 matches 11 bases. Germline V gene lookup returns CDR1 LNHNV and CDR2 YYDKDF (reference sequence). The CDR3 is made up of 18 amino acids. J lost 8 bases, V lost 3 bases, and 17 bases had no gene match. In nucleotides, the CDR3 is TGTGCCACCAGCAGGGCTACTCCCGGGGGACTAGCGGCCGGAACCCAGTACTTC. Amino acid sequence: CATSRATPGGLAAGTQYF.

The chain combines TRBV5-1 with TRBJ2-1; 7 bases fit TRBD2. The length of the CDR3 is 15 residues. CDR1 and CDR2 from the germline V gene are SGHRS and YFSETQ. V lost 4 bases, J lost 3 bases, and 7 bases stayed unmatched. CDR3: CASSPGLSIYNEQFF. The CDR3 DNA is TGCGCCAGCAGCCCGGGACTATCAATCTACAATGAGCAGTTCTTC.

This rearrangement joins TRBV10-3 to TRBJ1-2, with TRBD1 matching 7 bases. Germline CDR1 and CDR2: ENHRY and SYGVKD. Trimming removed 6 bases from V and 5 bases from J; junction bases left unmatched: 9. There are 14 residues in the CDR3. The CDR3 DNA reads TGTGCCATCAGACCCCGTCAGGGGGGGTATGGCTACACCTTC. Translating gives CAIRPRQGGYGYTF.

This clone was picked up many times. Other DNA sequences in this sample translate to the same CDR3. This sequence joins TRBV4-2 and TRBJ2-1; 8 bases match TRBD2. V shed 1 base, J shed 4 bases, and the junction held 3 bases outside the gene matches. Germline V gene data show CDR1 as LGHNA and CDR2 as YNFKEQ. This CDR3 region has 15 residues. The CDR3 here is CASSQAGGTYNEQFF. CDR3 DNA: TGTGCCAGCAGCCAAGCGGGGGGGACTTACAATGAGCAGTTCTTC.

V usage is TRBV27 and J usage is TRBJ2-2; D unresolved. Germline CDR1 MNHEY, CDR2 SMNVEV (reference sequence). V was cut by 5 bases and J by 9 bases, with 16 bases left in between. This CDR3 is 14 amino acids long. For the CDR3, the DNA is TGTGCCAGCAGTACCTCGCTACCTAATCGGGAGCTGTTTTTT. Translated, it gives CASSTSLPNRELFF.

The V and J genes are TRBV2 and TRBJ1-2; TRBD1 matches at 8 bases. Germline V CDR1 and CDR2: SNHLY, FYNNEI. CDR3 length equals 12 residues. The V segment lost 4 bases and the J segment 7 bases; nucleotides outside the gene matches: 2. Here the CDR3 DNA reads TGTGCCAGCAGTGGGGGGACAGGTGGCTACACCTTC. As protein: CASSGGTGGYTF.

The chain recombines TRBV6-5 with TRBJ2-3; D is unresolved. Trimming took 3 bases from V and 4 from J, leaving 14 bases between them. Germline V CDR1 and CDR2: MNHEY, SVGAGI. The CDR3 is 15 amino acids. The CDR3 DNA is TGTGCCAGCAGTTATCGACAAGTCCGACCAGATACGCAGTATTTT. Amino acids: CASSYRQVRPDTQYF.

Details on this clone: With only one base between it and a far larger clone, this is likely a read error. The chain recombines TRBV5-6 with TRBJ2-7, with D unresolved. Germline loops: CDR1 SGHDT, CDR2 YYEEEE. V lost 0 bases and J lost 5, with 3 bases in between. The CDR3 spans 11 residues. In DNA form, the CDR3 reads TGTGCCAGCAGCTTGGGCAACGAGCAGTACTTC. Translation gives CASSLGNEQYF.

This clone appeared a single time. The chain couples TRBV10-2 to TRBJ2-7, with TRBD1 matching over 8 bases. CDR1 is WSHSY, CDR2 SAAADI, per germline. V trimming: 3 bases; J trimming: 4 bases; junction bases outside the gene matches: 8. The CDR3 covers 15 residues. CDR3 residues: CASSDMRQGSYEQYF. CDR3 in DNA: TGCGCCAGCAGTGATATGAGACAGGGGTCATACGAGCAGTACTTC.

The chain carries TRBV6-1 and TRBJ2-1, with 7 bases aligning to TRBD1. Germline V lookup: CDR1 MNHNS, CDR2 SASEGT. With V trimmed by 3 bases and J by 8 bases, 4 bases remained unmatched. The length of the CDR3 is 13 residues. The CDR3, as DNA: TGTGCCAGCAGTGACTCCCAGGGGGATGAGCAGTTCTTC. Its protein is CASSDSQGDEQFF.

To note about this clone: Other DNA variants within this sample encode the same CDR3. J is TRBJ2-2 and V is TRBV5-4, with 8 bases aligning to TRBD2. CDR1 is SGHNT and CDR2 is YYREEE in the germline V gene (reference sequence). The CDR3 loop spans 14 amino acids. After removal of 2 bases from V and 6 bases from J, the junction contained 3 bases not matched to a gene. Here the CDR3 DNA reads TGTGCCAGCAGCTTAGCGGGAGTGCCCGGGGAGCTGTTTTTT. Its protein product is CASSLAGVPGELFF. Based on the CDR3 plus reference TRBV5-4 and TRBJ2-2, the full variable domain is ETGVTQSPTHLIKTRGQQVTLRCSSQSGHNTVSWYQQALGQGPQFIFQYYREEENGRGNFPPRFSGLQFPNYSSELNVNALELDDSALYLCASSLAGVPGELFFGEGSRLTVL.

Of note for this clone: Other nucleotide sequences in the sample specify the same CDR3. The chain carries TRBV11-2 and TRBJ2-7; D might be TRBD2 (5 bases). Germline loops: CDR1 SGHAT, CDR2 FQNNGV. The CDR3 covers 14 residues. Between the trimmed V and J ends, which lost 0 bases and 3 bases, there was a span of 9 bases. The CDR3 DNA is TGTGCCAGCAGCTTAGAGTGGAGGAGCTACGAGCAGTACTTC. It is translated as CASSLEWRSYEQYF.

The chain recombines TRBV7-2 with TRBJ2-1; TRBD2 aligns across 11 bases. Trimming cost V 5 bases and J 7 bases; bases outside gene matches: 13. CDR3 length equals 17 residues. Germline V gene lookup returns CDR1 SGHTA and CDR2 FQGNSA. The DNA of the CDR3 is TGTGCCAGCAGCACTCCTCCGGGACTAGCGGTAGGTAATGAGCAGTTCTTC. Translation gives CASSTPPGLAVGNEQFF.

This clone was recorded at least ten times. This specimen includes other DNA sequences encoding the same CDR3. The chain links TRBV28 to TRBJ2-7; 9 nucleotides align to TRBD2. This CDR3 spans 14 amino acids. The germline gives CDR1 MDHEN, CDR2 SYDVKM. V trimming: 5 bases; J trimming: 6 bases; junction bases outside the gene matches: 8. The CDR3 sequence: CASSKAGGSPEQYF. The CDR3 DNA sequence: TGTGCCAGCAGTAAAGCGGGAGGATCCCCCGAGCAGTACTTC.

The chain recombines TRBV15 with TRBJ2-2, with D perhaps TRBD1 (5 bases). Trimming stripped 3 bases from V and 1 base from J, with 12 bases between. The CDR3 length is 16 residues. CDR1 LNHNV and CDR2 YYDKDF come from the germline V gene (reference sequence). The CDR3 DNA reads TGTGCCACCAGCAGTTCAGGGCCTCGGAACACCGGGGAGCTGTTTTTT. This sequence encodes CATSSSGPRNTGELFF.

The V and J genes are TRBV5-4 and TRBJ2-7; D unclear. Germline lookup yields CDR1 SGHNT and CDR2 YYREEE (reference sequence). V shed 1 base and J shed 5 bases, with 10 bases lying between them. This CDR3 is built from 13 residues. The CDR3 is CASSLTLRDEQYF. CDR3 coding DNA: TGTGCCAGCAGCTTGACGTTAAGAGACGAGCAGTACTTC.

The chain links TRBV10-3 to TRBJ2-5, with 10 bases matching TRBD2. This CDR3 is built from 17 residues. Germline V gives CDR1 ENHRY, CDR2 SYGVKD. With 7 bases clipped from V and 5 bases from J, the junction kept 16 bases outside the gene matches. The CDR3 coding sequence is TGTGCCATCAAGGGTGGGGCTAGCGGGAGTTGGACGGAGACCCAGTACTTC. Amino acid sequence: CAIKGGASGSWTETQYF.

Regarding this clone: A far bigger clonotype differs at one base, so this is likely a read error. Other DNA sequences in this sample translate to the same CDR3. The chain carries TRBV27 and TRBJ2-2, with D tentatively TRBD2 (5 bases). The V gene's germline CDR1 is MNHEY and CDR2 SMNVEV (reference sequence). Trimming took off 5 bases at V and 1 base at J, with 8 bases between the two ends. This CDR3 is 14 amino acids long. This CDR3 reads CASSRTVNTGELFF. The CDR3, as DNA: TGTGCCAGCAGTAGGACTGTGAACACCGGGGAGCTGTTTTTT.

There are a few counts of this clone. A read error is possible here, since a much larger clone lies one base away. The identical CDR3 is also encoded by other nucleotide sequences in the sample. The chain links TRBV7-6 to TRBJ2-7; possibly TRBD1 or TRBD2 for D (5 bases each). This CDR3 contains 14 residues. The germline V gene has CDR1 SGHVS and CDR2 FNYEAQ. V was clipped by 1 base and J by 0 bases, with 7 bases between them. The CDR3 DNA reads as TGTGCCAGCAGCTTAGGGGGGAACTCCTACGAGCAGTACTTC. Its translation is CASSLGGNSYEQYF.

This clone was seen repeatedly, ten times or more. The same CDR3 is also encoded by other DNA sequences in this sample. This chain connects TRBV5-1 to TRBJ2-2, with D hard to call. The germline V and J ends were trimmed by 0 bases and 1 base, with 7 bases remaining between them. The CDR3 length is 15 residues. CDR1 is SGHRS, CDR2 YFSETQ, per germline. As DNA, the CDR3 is TGCGCCAGCAGCTTGGGATCTCAGAACACCGGGGAGCTGTTTTTT. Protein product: CASSLGSQNTGELFF. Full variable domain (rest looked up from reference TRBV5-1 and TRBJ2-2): KAGVTQTPRYLIKTRGQQVTLSCSPISGHRSVSWYQQTPGQGLQFLFEYFSETQRNKGNFPGRFSGRQFSNSRSEMNVSTLELGDSALYLCASSLGSQNTGELFFGEGSRLTVL.